This T cell receptor (beta chain) was retrieved from a study of OX40 agonist ivuxolimab in advanced cancers. On the study more broadly: In this trial design, patients received ivuxolimab intravenously at 0.01 to 10 mg/kg every 2 weeks. People who had prior anti-PD-1, anti-PD-L1 or anti-CTLA-4 therapy could take part, and around 40% had some.

CDR1 is SGHTA and CDR2 is FQGTGA in the germline V gene. The CDR3 consists of 17 residues. V was cut by 0 bases and J by 0 bases, with 14 bases left in between. Patients were excluded for autoimmune disease history or systemic immunosuppression. Generated by immunoSEQ multiplex PCR, the TCRdb table keeps only in-frame clones and is missing some. Among under 85,000 clones listed, over 80% were seen once. This chain connects TRBV7-3 to TRBJ2-5; D might be TRBD2 (6 bases). The sample consisted of CD4+ or CD8+ T cells sorted from blood, taken in a trial of the OX40 agonist ivuxolimab. The TCR originated in an adult with an advanced solid tumor such as melanoma, head and neck, liver or kidney cancer. The CDR3 nucleotides are TGTGCCAGCAGCTTAACGGGTCCAGGGACTTACCAAGAGACCCAGTACTTC. Protein sequence: CASSLTGPGTYQETQYF.